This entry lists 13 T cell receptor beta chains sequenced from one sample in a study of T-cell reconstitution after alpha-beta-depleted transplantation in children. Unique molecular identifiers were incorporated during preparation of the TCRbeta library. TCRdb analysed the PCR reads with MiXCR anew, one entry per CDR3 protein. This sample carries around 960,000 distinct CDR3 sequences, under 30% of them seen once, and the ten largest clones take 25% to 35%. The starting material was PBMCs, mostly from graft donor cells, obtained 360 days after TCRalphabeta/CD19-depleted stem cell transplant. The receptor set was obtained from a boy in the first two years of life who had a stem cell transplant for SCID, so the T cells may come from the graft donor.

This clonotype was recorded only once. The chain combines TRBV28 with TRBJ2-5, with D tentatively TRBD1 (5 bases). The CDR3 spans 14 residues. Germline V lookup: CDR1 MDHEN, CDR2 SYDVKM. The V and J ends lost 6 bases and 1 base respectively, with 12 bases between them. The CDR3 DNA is TGTGCCAGCAGCCCACAACAGGCCCAAGAGACCCAGTACTTC. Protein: CASSPQQAQETQYF.

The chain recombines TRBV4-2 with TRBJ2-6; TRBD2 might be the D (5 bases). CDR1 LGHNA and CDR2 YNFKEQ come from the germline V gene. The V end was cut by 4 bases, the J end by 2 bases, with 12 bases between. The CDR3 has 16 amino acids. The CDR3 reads CASSPGKGAGANVLTF. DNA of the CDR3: TGTGCCAGCAGCCCGGGGAAGGGTGCTGGGGCCAACGTCCTGACTTTC.

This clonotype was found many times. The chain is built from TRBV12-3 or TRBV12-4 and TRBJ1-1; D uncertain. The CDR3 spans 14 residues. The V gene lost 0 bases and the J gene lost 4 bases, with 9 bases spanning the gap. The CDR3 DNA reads TGTGCCAGCAGTTTAGCAGGGCGCGGCACTGAAGCTTTCTTT. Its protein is CASSLAGRGTEAFF.

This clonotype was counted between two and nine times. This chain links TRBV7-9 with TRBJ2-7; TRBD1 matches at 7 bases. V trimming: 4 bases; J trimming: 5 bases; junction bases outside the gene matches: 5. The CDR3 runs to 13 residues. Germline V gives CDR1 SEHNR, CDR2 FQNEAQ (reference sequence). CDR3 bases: TGTGCCAGCAGCTCAGTACAGGGGAACGAGCAGTACTTC. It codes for CASSSVQGNEQYF.

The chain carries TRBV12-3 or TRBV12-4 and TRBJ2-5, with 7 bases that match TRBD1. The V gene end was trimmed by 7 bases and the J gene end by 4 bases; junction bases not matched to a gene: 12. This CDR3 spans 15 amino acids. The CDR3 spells CASTVADRVRETQYF. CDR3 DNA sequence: TGTGCCAGCACCGTCGCCGACAGGGTACGAGAGACCCAGTACTTC.

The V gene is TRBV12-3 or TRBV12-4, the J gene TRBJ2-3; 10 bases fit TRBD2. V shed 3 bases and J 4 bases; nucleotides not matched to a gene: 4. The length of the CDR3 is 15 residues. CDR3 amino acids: CASSLSLAGADTQYF. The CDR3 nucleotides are TGTGCCAGCAGTTTGTCGCTAGCGGGGGCAGATACGCAGTATTTT.

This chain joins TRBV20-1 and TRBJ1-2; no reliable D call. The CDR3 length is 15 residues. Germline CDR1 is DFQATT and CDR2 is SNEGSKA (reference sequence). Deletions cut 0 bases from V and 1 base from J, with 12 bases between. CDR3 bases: TGCAGTGCTAGAGAACGACCGGGATTTAACTATGGCTACACCTTC. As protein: CSARERPGFNYGYTF.

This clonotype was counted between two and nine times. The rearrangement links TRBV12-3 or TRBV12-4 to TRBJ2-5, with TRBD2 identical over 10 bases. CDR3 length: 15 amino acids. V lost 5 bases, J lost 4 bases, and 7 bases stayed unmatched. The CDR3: CASSRASGGGETQYF. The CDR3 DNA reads TGTGCCAGCAGTAGGGCTAGCGGGGGCGGAGAGACCCAGTACTTC.

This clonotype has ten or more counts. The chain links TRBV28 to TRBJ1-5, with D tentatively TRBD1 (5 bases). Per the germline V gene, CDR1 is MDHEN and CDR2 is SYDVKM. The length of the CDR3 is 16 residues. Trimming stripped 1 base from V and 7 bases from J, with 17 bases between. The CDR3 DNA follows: TGTGCCAGCAGTTTATTGAGGCAGGGAAGGTACCAGCCCCAGCATTTT. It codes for CASSLLRQGRYQPQHF.

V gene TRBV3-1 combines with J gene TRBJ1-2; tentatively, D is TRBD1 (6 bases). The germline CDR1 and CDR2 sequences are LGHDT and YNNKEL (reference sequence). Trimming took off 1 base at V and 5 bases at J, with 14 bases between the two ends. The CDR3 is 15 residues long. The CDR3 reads CASSQVLRGAYGYTF. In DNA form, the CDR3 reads TGTGCCAGCAGCCAAGTCTTAAGGGGGGCTTATGGCTACACCTTC.

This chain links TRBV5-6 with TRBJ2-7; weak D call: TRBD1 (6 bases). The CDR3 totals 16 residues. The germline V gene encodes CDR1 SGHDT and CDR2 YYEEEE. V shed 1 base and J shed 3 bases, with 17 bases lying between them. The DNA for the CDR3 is TGTGCCAGCAGCTTGCCCCAAACGGGACACAGCTACGAGCAGTACTTC. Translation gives CASSLPQTGHSYEQYF.

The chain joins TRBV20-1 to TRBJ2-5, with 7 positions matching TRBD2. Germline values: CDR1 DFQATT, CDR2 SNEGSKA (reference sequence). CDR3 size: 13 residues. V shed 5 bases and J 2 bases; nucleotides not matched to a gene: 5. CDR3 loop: CSAQGLPQETQYF. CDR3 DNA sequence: TGCAGTGCTCAGGGACTACCTCAAGAGACCCAGTACTTC.

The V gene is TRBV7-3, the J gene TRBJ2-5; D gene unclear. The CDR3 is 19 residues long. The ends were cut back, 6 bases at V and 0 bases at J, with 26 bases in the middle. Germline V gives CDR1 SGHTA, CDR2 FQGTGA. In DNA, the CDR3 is TGTGCCAGCAGTCCCCAGAGGAATATACGTCCTGGGCACCAAGAGACCCAGTACTTC. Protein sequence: CASSPQRNIRPGHQETQYF.